One and the same sample provided the 6 T cell receptor beta chains below, sequenced in a study of T-cell memory formation after mild COVID-19. TCRdb fed the 5' RACE reads into MiXCR, producing one record per CDR3 protein. The table includes 360,000 or so distinct CDR3 sequences, under 30% detected once. The sequenced sample consisted of PBMCs or a T cell subset sorted from them (not recorded which). These receptors all come from an adult woman who had mild COVID-19 (a few samples of this study predate the infection). Cell type and time point are not known.

This rearrangement joins TRBV7-9 to TRBJ2-2; a possible D gene is TRBD2 (6 bases). V was pared by 0 bases and J by 4 bases, with 12 bases between. The CDR3 is made up of 16 amino acids. Germline assignment: CDR1 SEHNR and CDR2 FQNEAQ (reference sequence). CDR3 nucleotide sequence: TGTGCCAGCAGCTTAGCTCCGGGACTCACCACCGGGGAGCTGTTTTTT. Its translation is CASSLAPGLTTGELFF.

This clonotype was observed a handful of times. The chain uses TRBV7-2 and TRBJ1-2; D remains ambiguous. CDR3 size: 14 residues. The ends were cut back, 1 base at V and 4 bases at J, with 10 bases in the middle. CDR1 is SGHTA, CDR2 FQGNSA, per germline. The CDR3 DNA sequence: TGTGCCAGCAGCTTAGATAGTCGACCCTATGGCTACACCTTC. Translated, it gives CASSLDSRPYGYTF.

Here the CDR3 reads CASSPGGLVGVTDTQYF. The CDR3 DNA sequence: TGTGCCAGCAGCCCCGGGGGACTAGTGGGTGTCACAGATACGCAGTATTTT. This chain connects TRBV7-3 to TRBJ2-3; 8 nucleotides agree with TRBD2. With V trimmed by 5 bases and J by 2 bases, 12 bases remained unmatched. Germline lookup yields CDR1 SGHTA and CDR2 FQGTGA. The CDR3 consists of 17 residues.

This chain links TRBV12-3 or TRBV12-4 with TRBJ2-7, with a tentative D call TRBD2 (6 bases). V lost 6 bases, J lost 5 bases, and 17 bases lay in between. The CDR3 has 14 residues. The CDR3 protein is CASSPDGRRDEQYF. In nucleotides, the CDR3 is TGTGCCAGCAGCCCCGACGGTAGGAGGGACGAGCAGTACTTC.

This clonotype was counted only a few times. The chain is built from TRBV19 and TRBJ1-5; TRBD1 agrees at 9 bases. Trimming removed 5 bases from V and 4 bases from J; junction bases left unmatched: 9. Germline V gives CDR1 LNHDA, CDR2 SQIVND (reference sequence). This CDR3 is built from 16 residues. CDR3 coding DNA: TGTGCCAGTAGTTATACCCCCGGGACAGGGAATCAGCCCCAGCATTTT. Encoded protein: CASSYTPGTGNQPQHF. Based on the CDR3 plus reference TRBV19 and TRBJ1-5, the full variable domain is DGGITQSPKYLFRKEGQNVTLSCEQNLNHDAMYWYRQDPGQGLRLIYYSQIVNDFQKGDIAEGYSVSREKKESFPLTVTSAQKNPTAFYLCASSYTPGTGNQPQHFGDGTRLSIL.

The chain recombines TRBV6-5 with TRBJ2-7, with a tentative D call TRBD1 (7 bases). CDR3 length equals 15 residues. The V end was cut by 4 bases, the J end by 5 bases, with 18 bases between. The germline CDR1 and CDR2 sequences are MNHEY and SVGAGI. The chain's CDR3 is CASSSLASGGNEQYF. CDR3 DNA: TGTGCCAGCAGTTCTTTAGCCTCAGGGGGGAACGAGCAGTACTTC.